The 10 T cell receptor beta chains presented below share a single source sample, sequenced in a study of T cell changes during pregnancy in multiple sclerosis. Generated by immunoSEQ multiplex PCR, the TCRdb table keeps only in-frame clones and is missing some. Of some 57,000 clones detected, roughly 89% appear once; the ten largest clones hold 0.49%. The sample was CD4+ T cells from peripheral blood mononuclear cells, taken after pregnancy. Receptor source: a female donor in good health, enrolled as a control in a pregnancy study.

The rearrangement joins TRBV6-5 to TRBJ1-2; D not resolved. The CDR3 extends over 13 amino acids. Germline loops: CDR1 MNHEY, CDR2 SVGAGI. V lost 4 bases and J lost 4, with 10 bases in between. CDR3 amino acids: CASSSPWSYGYTF. CDR3 in DNA: TGTGCCAGCAGTTCCCCTTGGAGCTATGGCTACACCTTC.

The rearrangement links TRBV7-2 to TRBJ2-4; weak D call: TRBD1 (5 bases). The CDR3 is 15 residues long. V shed 1 base and J shed 8 bases, with 15 bases lying between them. CDR1 is SGHTA and CDR2 is FQGNSA in the germline V gene. This chain's CDR3 is CASSLVADRRDIQYF. CDR3 DNA: TGTGCCAGCAGCTTAGTGGCAGACAGACGAGACATTCAGTACTTC.

The DNA for the CDR3 is TGTGCCTGGAGTGGTTTCGCCGGGGGGTCGTACGAGCAGTACTTC. Residues: CAWSGFAGGSYEQYF. The J gene is TRBJ2-7, the V gene TRBV30, with 7 positions matching TRBD2. The CDR3 totals 15 residues. Germline V gives CDR1 GTSNPN, CDR2 SVGIG (reference sequence). V shed 1 base, J shed 4 bases, and the junction held 10 bases outside the gene matches.

The chain recombines TRBV9 with TRBJ1-2; possibly TRBD1 for D (5 bases). With 0 bases removed from V and 7 bases from J, the gap between germline ends came to 16 bases. The CDR3 runs 15 residues. Germline V gene data show CDR1 as SGDLS and CDR2 as YYNGEE. CDR3 in amino acids: CASSVGGTAGPGYTF. CDR3 sequence (DNA): TGTGCCAGCAGCGTAGGCGGGACGGCGGGTCCTGGCTACACCTTC.

The chain combines TRBV11-2 with TRBJ1-2, with unresolved D. CDR3 length: 16 residues. V dropped 4 bases and J dropped 4 bases, with 19 bases sitting between them. The germline gives CDR1 SGHAT, CDR2 FQNNGV. The DNA for the CDR3 is TGTGCCAGCAGCTCGAATCCCAGAGTAGGGAGCTATGGCTACACCTTC. It yields the protein CASSSNPRVGSYGYTF.

This clone has just one count. CDR3 loop: CATLNEIGNTIYF. The CDR3 DNA sequence: TGTGCCACCCTAAATGAGATTGGAAACACCATATATTTT. The chain uses TRBV6-5 and TRBJ1-3; D gene unclear. Germline V lookup: CDR1 MNHEY, CDR2 SVGAGI. With 10 bases removed from V and 3 bases from J, the gap between germline ends came to 13 bases. This CDR3 spans 13 amino acids.

This chain uses TRBV5-1 with TRBJ2-7; weak D call: TRBD2 (7 bases). Germline V gene data show CDR1 as SGHRS and CDR2 as YFSETQ. The CDR3 extends over 15 amino acids. Trimming removed 3 bases at V and 2 bases at J, with 15 bases between. The CDR3 coding sequence is TGCGCCAGCAGCTCGGGGCGGGGGCGGACCTACGAGCAGTACTTC. Protein product: CASSSGRGRTYEQYF.

This chain links TRBV19 with TRBJ1-1; 9 nucleotides match TRBD1. Germline CDR1 and CDR2: LNHDA and SQIVND (reference sequence). The length of the CDR3 is 15 residues. V dropped 3 bases and J dropped 5; count of bases not matched to a gene: 7. As DNA, the CDR3 is TGTGCCAGTAGTATGGGGGACAGGGTATGGACTGAAGCTTTCTTT. Residues: CASSMGDRVWTEAFF.

V and J are TRBV19 and TRBJ1-1, with 9 bases matching TRBD1. The germline CDR1 and CDR2 sequences are LNHDA and SQIVND (reference sequence). CDR3 length: 15 residues. Trimming at V came to 6 bases and at J to 1 base, leaving 6 bases not matched to a gene. Written as DNA, the CDR3 is TGTGCCAGTAGGAGGGACAGGGAGAGGAACACTGAAGCTTTCTTT. Translated, it gives CASRRDRERNTEAFF.

This clone was counted between two and nine times. This chain joins TRBV10-1 and TRBJ1-1, with unresolved D. The CDR3 length is 11 residues. V lost 6 bases to trimming and J lost 9 bases, with 11 bases between them. The germline V gene has CDR1 WNHNN and CDR2 SYGVQD (reference sequence). As DNA, the CDR3 is TGCGCCAGCAGGAGGCGGCTGAAAGCTTTCTTT. As protein: CASRRRLKAFF.